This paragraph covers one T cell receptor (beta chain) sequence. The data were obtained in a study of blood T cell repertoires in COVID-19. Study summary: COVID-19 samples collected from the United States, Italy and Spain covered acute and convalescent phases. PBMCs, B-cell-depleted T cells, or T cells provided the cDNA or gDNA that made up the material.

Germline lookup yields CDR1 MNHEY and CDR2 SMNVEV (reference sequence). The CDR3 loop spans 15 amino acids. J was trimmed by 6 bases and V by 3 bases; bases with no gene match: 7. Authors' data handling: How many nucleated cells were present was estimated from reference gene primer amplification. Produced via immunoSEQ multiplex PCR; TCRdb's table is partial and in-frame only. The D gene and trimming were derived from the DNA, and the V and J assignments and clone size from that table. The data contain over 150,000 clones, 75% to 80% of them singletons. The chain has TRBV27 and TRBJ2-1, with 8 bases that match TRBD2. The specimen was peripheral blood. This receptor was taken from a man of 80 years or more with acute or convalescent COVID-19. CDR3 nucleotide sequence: TGTGCCAGCAGTTTCGGGGGGGACCTTACCAATGAGCAGTTCTTC. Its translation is CASSFGGDLTNEQFF.